The 3 T cell receptor beta chains listed next were all sequenced from one sample in a study of cytomegalovirus exposure and HLA in healthy donors. 60 Vbeta and 13 Jbeta primers were used in PCR. TCRdb keeps only in-frame clones here, not all; method: immunoSEQ multiplex PCR. The sample has 70,000 to 95,000 clones, 75% seen once. The sequencing input was PBMCs. These receptors were obtained from a man between 40 and 49 years old in good health and CMV-seronegative.

The gene calls are TRBV6-6 and TRBJ2-7; TRBD1 is a possible D gene (6 bases). Germline values: CDR1 MNHNY, CDR2 SVGAGI (reference sequence). Trimming left V 5 bases short and J 2 bases short, with 16 bases between. CDR3 size: 15 residues. CDR3 DNA sequence: TGTGCCAGCAGTAGGACAGCTTTTACTACCTACGAGCAGTACTTC. Amino acid sequence: CASSRTAFTTYEQYF.

The V and J genes are TRBV27 and TRBJ1-2; 9 bases are shared with TRBD1. V gave up 5 bases and J gave up 7 bases; unmatched junction bases: 17. The CDR3 spans 17 residues. The germline V gene has CDR1 MNHEY and CDR2 SMNVEV (reference sequence). The CDR3 is CASSIRTGAVGGGGYTF. CDR3 DNA: TGTGCCAGCAGTATTCGGACAGGGGCGGTTGGCGGAGGTGGCTACACCTTC.

This clone appeared a single time. The chain combines TRBV6-5 with TRBJ2-7; D might be TRBD1 (7 bases). The germline gives CDR1 MNHEY, CDR2 SVGAGI. Deletions cut 0 bases from V and 5 bases from J, with 11 bases between. The CDR3 runs to 14 residues. The CDR3 loop reads CASSYSQGGNEQYF. Written as DNA, the CDR3 is TGTGCCAGCAGTTACTCCCAGGGGGGCAACGAGCAGTACTTC.